These 30 T cell receptor beta chains were sequenced from one sample in a study of blood T cell repertoires in COVID-19. Data came from immunoSEQ multiplex PCR; TCRdb stores just in-frame clones and leaves some out. Among some 260,000 clones listed, around 90% were seen once. The sequenced material came from peripheral blood. The source of these receptors is a woman aged 70 to 79 with COVID-19, enrolled during active disease.

CDR3 in amino acids: CASSFRGKGGGYTF. CDR3 coding DNA: TGTGCCAGCAGCTTTCGTGGTAAAGGGGGCGGCTACACCTTC. This sequence joins TRBV11-2 and TRBJ1-2; 7 bases map to TRBD1. CDR1 is SGHAT and CDR2 is FQNNGV in the germline V gene. This CDR3 is 14 amino acids long. With 3 bases clipped from V and 8 bases from J, the junction kept 9 bases outside the gene matches.

The CDR3 region is CASSLGWSTEAFF. In nucleotides, the CDR3 is TGTGCCAGCAGTCTGGGTTGGAGTACTGAAGCTTTCTTT. J is TRBJ1-1 and V is TRBV27; D is unclear. Germline values: CDR1 MNHEY, CDR2 SMNVEV (reference sequence). The ends were cut back, 5 bases at V and 5 bases at J, with 12 bases in the middle. This CDR3 region has 13 residues.

For this clone: The junction departs from germline at one end; a sequencing error may be responsible. The chain's CDR3 is CAWTLGMNTEAFF. The CDR3 bases are TGTGCCTGGACGCTCGGGATGAACACTGAAGCTTTTTTT. The chain couples TRBV30 to TRBJ1-1, with D uncertain. The length of the CDR3 is 13 residues. From germline, CDR1 is GTSNPN and CDR2 SVGIG (reference sequence).

V and J are TRBV7-8 and TRBJ1-4; D gene ambiguous. Trimming left V 5 bases short and J 7 bases short, with 14 bases between. The CDR3 length is 14 residues. CDR1 is SGHVS and CDR2 is FQNEAQ in the germline V gene. The CDR3 DNA follows: TGTGCCAGCAGCCCAGAGGGCAGTTTTGAAAAACTGTTTTTT. It translates to CASSPEGSFEKLFF.

DNA for the CDR3: TGTGCCAGCAGCTTAGGAGGGCAGGCCCAAGAGACCCAGTACTTC. This codes for CASSLGGQAQETQYF. The rearrangement joins TRBV11-3 to TRBJ2-5; the D gene is possibly TRBD2 (5 bases). CDR1 and CDR2 (germline): SGHNT, YENEEA. V lost 1 base and J 1 base, leaving 10 bases between the germline ends. The CDR3 length is 15 residues. The whole variable domain, remainder taken from reference TRBV11-3 and TRBJ2-5, is EAGVVQSPRYKIIEKKQPVAFWCNPISGHNTLYWYLQNLGQGPELLIRYENEEAVDDSQLPKDRFSAERLKGVDSTLKIQPAELGDSAVYLCASSLGGQAQETQYFGPGTRLLVL.

The rearrangement joins TRBV5-4 to TRBJ1-2; weak D call: TRBD1 (5 bases). The V gene's germline CDR1 is SGHNT and CDR2 YYREEE (reference sequence). V was shortened by 0 bases and J by 6 bases, with 12 bases between the two germline ends. This CDR3 is 14 amino acids long. The CDR3 nucleotides are TGTGCCAGCAGCTTGGTCAGTTCCAGGGATGGCTACACCTTC. Translation: CASSLVSSRDGYTF.

V is TRBV11-2 and J is TRBJ2-2, with TRBD2 matching over 7 bases. Germline V gene sequence: CDR1 SGHAT, CDR2 FQNNGV. The CDR3 runs 16 residues. Germline trimming cut 4 bases from V and 2 bases from J; bases unmatched to any gene: 7. CDR3 region: CASSSGRVLNTGELFF. Written as DNA, the CDR3 is TGTGCCAGCAGCTCGGGGAGGGTTCTCAACACCGGGGAGCTGTTTTTT.

The genes are TRBV5-5 and TRBJ2-7; 7 positions agree with TRBD1. This CDR3 has 14 residues. Germline lookup yields CDR1 SGHKS and CDR2 YYEKEE (reference sequence). J was trimmed by 3 bases and V by 4 bases; bases with no gene match: 7. This CDR3 reads CASSTGTDLYEQYF. The CDR3 nucleotides read TGTGCCAGCAGCACCGGGACAGATCTCTACGAGCAGTACTTC.

The V gene is TRBV19, the J gene TRBJ2-3; D not certain. CDR3 length: 11 amino acids. Germline V gene sequence: CDR1 LNHDA, CDR2 SQIVND (reference sequence). Trimming left V 7 bases short and J 5 bases short, with 7 bases between. For the CDR3, the DNA is TGTGCCAGTACCTCTTTAGATACGCAGTATTTT. It translates to CASTSLDTQYF.

V is TRBV28 and J is TRBJ2-5; 8 bases align to TRBD1. The CDR3 sequence is 15 residues long. Per germline, CDR1 MDHEN and CDR2 SYDVKM. Trimming took 7 bases from V and 4 from J; bases not matched to a gene: 11. In nucleotides, the CDR3 is TGTGCCAGCAAAAGCTTGGACAGGGCAATAGAGACCCAGTACTTC. This gives the protein CASKSLDRAIETQYF.

This sequence joins TRBV5-1 and TRBJ1-1; unclear D gene. Germline V gene sequence: CDR1 SGHRS, CDR2 YFSETQ. The CDR3 covers 13 residues. Trimming shortened V by 5 bases and J by 1 base, and 9 bases separated the two germline ends. CDR3 nucleotide sequence: TGCGCCAGCAGATTGCGGGAGAACACTGAAGCTTTCTTT. It translates to CASRLRENTEAFF.

This chain links TRBV2 with TRBJ2-1, with 11 bases aligning to TRBD2. The germline V gene encodes CDR1 SNHLY and CDR2 FYNNEI. The CDR3 contains 15 residues. The V gene end was trimmed by 8 bases and the J gene end by 7 bases; junction bases not matched to a gene: 10. DNA of the CDR3: TGTGCCAGCTCCCAAGGTAGCGGGAGGGGGAATGAGCAGTTCTTC. Translated, it gives CASSQGSGRGNEQFF.

The chain carries TRBV19 and TRBJ2-5, with 9 bases identical to TRBD2. Looked up from germline, CDR1 is LNHDA and CDR2 is SQIVND (reference sequence). The junction had 2 bases not matched to a gene; V was cut back by 4 bases and J by 2 bases. There are 14 residues in the CDR3. CDR3 sequence (DNA): TGTGCCAGTAGTACCCTAGCGGGACAAGAGACCCAGTACTTC. Translated, it gives CASSTLAGQETQYF.

The table lists this clone with a few counts. This rearrangement joins TRBV20-1 to TRBJ2-1; 9 nucleotides agree with TRBD2. In germline, CDR1 is DFQATT, CDR2 SNEGSKA (reference sequence). This CDR3 comprises 15 residues. After removal of 3 bases from V and 1 base from J, the junction contained 4 bases not matched to a gene. Here the CDR3 reads CSASRGRVSYNEQFF. CDR3 DNA sequence: TGCAGTGCTAGTCGCGGGAGGGTTTCCTACAATGAGCAGTTCTTC.

The CDR3 spells CASSLRQGGKGYTF. CDR3 nucleotide sequence: TGTGCCAGCAGTTTAAGACAGGGAGGAAAGGGCTACACCTTC. J is TRBJ1-2 and V is TRBV27; 7 bases are a match to TRBD1. The trim removed 2 bases at V and 8 bases at J, leaving 8 bases unmatched. Germline assignment: CDR1 MNHEY and CDR2 SMNVEV (reference sequence). This CDR3 contains 14 residues.

This clone appeared a few times. V gene TRBV6-1 combines with J gene TRBJ1-5; 10 bases line up with TRBD1. The trim removed 3 bases at V and 2 bases at J, leaving 7 bases unmatched. This CDR3 comprises 17 residues. Germline V gene sequence: CDR1 MNHNS, CDR2 SASEGT. This CDR3 is CASSEVPGTGGNQPQHF. The DNA for the CDR3 is TGTGCCAGCAGTGAGGTACCCGGGACAGGGGGCAATCAGCCCCAGCATTTT.

The V and J genes are TRBV27 and TRBJ2-1; 11 bases are a match to TRBD2. Per the germline V gene, CDR1 is MNHEY and CDR2 is SMNVEV (reference sequence). This CDR3 comprises 18 residues. V was clipped by 11 bases and J by 2 bases; unmatched bases: 17. CDR3: CAAAMALAGGLPYNEQFF. DNA of the CDR3: TGTGCCGCGGCCATGGCCCTAGCGGGAGGACTACCCTACAATGAGCAGTTCTTC.

DNA for the CDR3: TGTGCCAGTAGGCTACAGGGTTATGGCTACACCTTC. This sequence encodes CASRLQGYGYTF. V is TRBV19 and J is TRBJ1-2; a possible D gene is TRBD1 (6 bases). V lost 6 bases to trimming and J lost 5 bases, with 10 bases between them. This CDR3 region has 12 residues. Per germline, CDR1 LNHDA and CDR2 SQIVND (reference sequence).

This chain links TRBV20-1 with TRBJ2-7; D remains ambiguous. Germline-derived CDR1 and CDR2 are DFQATT and SNEGSKA (reference sequence). Trimming shortened V by 3 bases and J by 6 bases, and 6 bases separated the two germline ends. The CDR3 consists of 10 residues. CDR3 DNA sequence: TGCAGTGCTAGTGGCGGCGAGCAGTACTTC. This translates into CSASGGEQYF.

This clone has more than one count but fewer than ten. The genes are TRBV28 and TRBJ2-3, with D possibly matching TRBD2 (6 bases). Trimming removed 2 bases at V and 4 bases at J, with 13 bases between. CDR1 MDHEN and CDR2 SYDVKM come from the germline V gene. The CDR3 length is 15 residues. The CDR3 loop is CASSLRGGIADTQYF. The CDR3 bases are TGTGCCAGCAGTTTACGGGGCGGGATCGCAGATACGCAGTATTTT.

This CDR3 is CASSYSGPGGQPQHF. In DNA form, the CDR3 reads TGTGCCAGCAGTTACTCGGGACCGGGAGGGCAGCCCCAGCATTTT. The V and J genes are TRBV6-6 and TRBJ1-5; D possibly corresponds to TRBD1 (5 bases). Trimming shortened V by 0 bases and J by 7 bases, and 13 bases separated the two germline ends. The CDR3 loop spans 15 amino acids. Germline V gene lookup returns CDR1 MNHNY and CDR2 SVGAGI (reference sequence).

The chain has TRBV19 and TRBJ2-7, with 7 bases aligning to TRBD2. After removal of 10 bases from V and 1 base from J, the junction contained 7 bases not matched to a gene. The CDR3 is made up of 13 amino acids. CDR1 is LNHDA and CDR2 is SQIVND in the germline V gene (reference sequence). The CDR3 loop reads CAKVAGPSYEQYF. The CDR3 nucleotides read TGTGCCAAAGTAGCGGGTCCTTCCTACGAGCAGTACTTC.

This chain links TRBV7-2 with TRBJ1-1; 7 bases fit TRBD1. The CDR3 loop spans 15 amino acids. J gave up 1 base and V 1 base, and 3 bases lay outside the gene matches. CDR1 SGHTA and CDR2 FQGNSA come from the germline V gene. For the CDR3, the DNA is TGTGCCAGCAGCTTAGGAACAGGGGAGAACACTGAAGCTTTCTTT. Translation gives CASSLGTGENTEAFF.

The chain links TRBV11-2 to TRBJ2-1; weak D call: TRBD2 (6 bases). Trimming removed 5 bases from V and 2 bases from J, with 16 bases in between. Germline lookup yields CDR1 SGHAT and CDR2 FQNNGV. The CDR3 is 16 residues long. CDR3: CASSTPGTGTYNEQFF. CDR3 bases: TGTGCCAGCAGCACTCCCGGGACTGGCACCTACAATGAGCAGTTCTTC.

CDR3 amino acids: CASSQARRRFF. CDR3 in DNA: TGTGCCAGCAGCCAAGCAAGGAGACGGTTCTTC. The chain is built from TRBV3-1 (or the pseudogene TRBV3-2) and TRBJ2-1; no definite D call. Germline V lookup: CDR1 LGHDT, CDR2 YNNKEL (reference sequence). V lost 1 base, J lost 15 bases, and 10 bases lay in between. The CDR3 runs to 11 residues.

With respect to this clone: Other DNA sequences in the sample encode the same CDR3. The V call is TRBV6-5, the J call TRBJ2-7, with TRBD1 as a possible D gene (5 bases). Germline assignment: CDR1 MNHEY and CDR2 SVGAGI. The CDR3 sequence is 13 residues long. V lost 3 bases and J lost 1, with 7 bases in between. Here the CDR3 DNA reads TGTGCCAGCAGTTATACAGGTTCCTACGAGCAGTACTTC. It yields the protein CASSYTGSYEQYF.

The chain carries TRBV5-5 and TRBJ1-3; D not resolved. The CDR3 runs 15 residues. The germline V gene has CDR1 SGHKS and CDR2 YYEKEE (reference sequence). V gave up 0 bases and J gave up 4 bases, with 11 bases separating them. CDR3 DNA sequence: TGTGCCAGCAGCTTGGCTAGAGAGTCCGGAAACACCATATATTTT. Its protein is CASSLARESGNTIYF.

The genes are TRBV6-1 and TRBJ1-6, with 10 bases identical to TRBD1. This CDR3 has 16 residues. CDR1 and CDR2 from the germline V gene are MNHNS and SASEGT. Unmatched junction bases numbered 6, after V lost 4 bases and J lost 6 bases. CDR3 sequence reads: CASSARQGAGNSPLHF. DNA of the CDR3: TGTGCCAGCAGTGCTCGACAGGGGGCCGGTAATTCACCCCTCCACTTT.

This clone was observed a handful of times. The J gene is TRBJ1-3, the V gene TRBV5-1; unclear D gene. The CDR3 is made up of 14 amino acids. V was shortened by 4 bases and J by 8 bases, with 16 bases between the two germline ends. Per germline, CDR1 SGHRS and CDR2 YFSETQ. The CDR3: CASSRLGFEDTIYF. The CDR3 coding sequence is TGCGCCAGCAGCCGCCTGGGTTTTGAGGACACCATATATTTT.

The chain links TRBV2 to TRBJ2-7, with 8 bases lining up with TRBD1. Unmatched junction bases numbered 6, after V lost 6 bases and J lost 5 bases. The CDR3 consists of 13 residues. Germline CDR1 reads SNHLY; CDR2 reads FYNNEI. The CDR3 nucleotides are TGTGCCAGCAGACCGACAGGGGTGGACGAGCAGTACTTC. Encoded protein: CASRPTGVDEQYF. The complete variable domain, with remaining parts taken from reference TRBV2 and TRBJ2-7, reads EPEVTQTPSHQVTQMGQEVILRCVPISNHLYFYWYRQILGQKVEFLVSFYNNEISEKSEIFDDQFSVERPDGSNFTLKIRSTKLEDSAMYFCASRPTGVDEQYFGPGTRLTVT.